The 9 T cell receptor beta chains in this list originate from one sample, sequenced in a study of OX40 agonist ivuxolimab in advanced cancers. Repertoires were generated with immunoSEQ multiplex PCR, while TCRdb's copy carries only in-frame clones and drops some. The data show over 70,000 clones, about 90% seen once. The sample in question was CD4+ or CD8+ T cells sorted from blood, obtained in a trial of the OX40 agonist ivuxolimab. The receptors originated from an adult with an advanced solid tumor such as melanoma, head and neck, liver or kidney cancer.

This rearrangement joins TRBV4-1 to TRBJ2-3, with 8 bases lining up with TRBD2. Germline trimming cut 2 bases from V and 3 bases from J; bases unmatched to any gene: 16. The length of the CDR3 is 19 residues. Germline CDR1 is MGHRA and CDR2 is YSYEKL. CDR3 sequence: CASSQRLGTSGVGTDTQYF. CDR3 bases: TGCGCCAGCAGCCAACGACTGGGTACTAGCGGAGTGGGGACAGATACGCAGTATTTT.

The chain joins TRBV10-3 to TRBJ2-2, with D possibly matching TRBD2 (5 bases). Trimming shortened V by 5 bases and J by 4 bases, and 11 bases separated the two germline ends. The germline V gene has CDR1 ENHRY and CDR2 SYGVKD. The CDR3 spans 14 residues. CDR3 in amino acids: CAISRKGATGELFF. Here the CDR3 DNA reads TGTGCCATCAGTCGGAAGGGAGCCACCGGGGAGCTGTTTTTT.

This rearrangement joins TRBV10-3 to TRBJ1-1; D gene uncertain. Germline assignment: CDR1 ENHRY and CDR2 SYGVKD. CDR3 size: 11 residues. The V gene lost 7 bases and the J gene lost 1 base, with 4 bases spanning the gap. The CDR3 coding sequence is TGTGCCATCATGCGGAACACTGAAGCTTTCTTT. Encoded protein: CAIMRNTEAFF.

CDR3 residues: CASSSSGNTGELFF. The DNA for the CDR3 is TGTGCCAGCAGCAGTAGCGGGAACACCGGGGAGCTGTTTTTT. The chain links TRBV9 to TRBJ2-2; weak D call: TRBD2 (6 bases). Looked up from germline, CDR1 is SGDLS and CDR2 is YYNGEE. V lost 4 bases, J lost 1 base, and 8 bases lay in between. The CDR3 loop spans 14 amino acids.

The CDR3 spells CASSATASEQYF. The CDR3 DNA sequence: TGTGCCAGCAGCGCGACAGCCAGCGAGCAGTATTTT. The V and J genes are TRBV7-9 and TRBJ2-3; perhaps TRBD1 as D (5 bases). The CDR3 sequence is 12 residues long. V was pared by 5 bases and J by 11 bases, with 14 bases between. Germline assignment: CDR1 SEHNR and CDR2 FQNEAQ (reference sequence).

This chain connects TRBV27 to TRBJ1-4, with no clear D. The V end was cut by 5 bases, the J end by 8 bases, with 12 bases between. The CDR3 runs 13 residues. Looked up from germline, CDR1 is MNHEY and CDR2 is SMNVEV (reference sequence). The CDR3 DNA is TGTGCCAGCAGTATTTTTGGGGAAGAAAAACTGTTTTTT. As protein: CASSIFGEEKLFF.

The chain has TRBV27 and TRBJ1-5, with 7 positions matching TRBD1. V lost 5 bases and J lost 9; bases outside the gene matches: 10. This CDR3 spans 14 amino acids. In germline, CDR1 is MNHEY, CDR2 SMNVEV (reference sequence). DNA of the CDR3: TGTGCCAGCAGTCCCAGGGGGGGAGGGAGGCCCCAGCATTTT. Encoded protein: CASSPRGGGRPQHF.

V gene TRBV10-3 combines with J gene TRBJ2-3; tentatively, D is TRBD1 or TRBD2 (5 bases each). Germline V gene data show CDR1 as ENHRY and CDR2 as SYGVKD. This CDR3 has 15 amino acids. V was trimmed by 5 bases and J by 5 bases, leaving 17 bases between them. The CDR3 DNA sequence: TGTGCCATCAGTAAAAGTGAGGGTGGGGGAGATACGCAGTATTTT. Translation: CAISKSEGGGDTQYF.

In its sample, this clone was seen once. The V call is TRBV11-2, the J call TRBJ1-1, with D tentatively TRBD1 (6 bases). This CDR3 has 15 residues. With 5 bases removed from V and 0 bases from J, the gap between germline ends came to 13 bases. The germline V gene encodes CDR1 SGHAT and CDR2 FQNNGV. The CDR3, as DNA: TGTGCCAGCAGCAGGGGGACACTCATGAACACTGAAGCTTTCTTT. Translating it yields CASSRGTLMNTEAFF.